The source of this TCR beta chain is a study of blood T cell repertoires in COVID-19. V lost 5 bases and J lost 3; bases outside the gene matches: 4. Germline assignment: CDR1 LNHDA and CDR2 SQIVND (reference sequence). The CDR3 extends over 14 amino acids. Produced via immunoSEQ multiplex PCR; TCRdb's table is partial and in-frame only. Here the sample spans 280,000 or so clones, roughly 89% being singletons. The chain has TRBV19 and TRBJ1-1, with 9 positions matching TRBD1. The receptor comes from a woman aged 45-65 years who had been exposed to COVID-19. The sequencing sample was made of PBMCs or T cells enriched from blood (not recorded which). CDR3 in amino acids: CASSAQGAYTEAFF. For the CDR3, the DNA is TGTGCCAGTAGTGCACAGGGGGCGTACACTGAAGCTTTCTTT.